This T cell receptor beta chain was sequenced during a study of blood T cell repertoires in COVID-19. Whole-study context: Samples of COVID-19 (acute and convalescent) were obtained from the United States, Italy and Spain. The cDNA or gDNA used as material had been derived from T cells, B-cell-depleted T cells, or PBMCs.

CDR1 is MNHEY, CDR2 SVGAGI, per germline. The length of the CDR3 is 13 residues. V lost 6 bases and J lost 8, with 16 bases in between. Original processing notes: Scientists estimated how many nucleated cells there were by amplifying reference gene primers. This table comes from immunoSEQ multiplex PCR, and its TCRdb copy is limited to in-frame clones, with some not included. The V and J calls and the clone size are those of that table, but D and trimming were determined from the DNA. The sample has about 480,000 clones; around 89% are singletons. Source material: peripheral blood. The J gene is TRBJ1-2, the V gene TRBV6-5; D is unclear. This TCR derives from a woman in her 30s with acute or convalescent COVID-19. CDR3 sequence (DNA): TGTGCCAGCAGCAGAAACCGGGAGTACGGCTACACCTTC. Amino acid sequence: CASSRNREYGYTF.